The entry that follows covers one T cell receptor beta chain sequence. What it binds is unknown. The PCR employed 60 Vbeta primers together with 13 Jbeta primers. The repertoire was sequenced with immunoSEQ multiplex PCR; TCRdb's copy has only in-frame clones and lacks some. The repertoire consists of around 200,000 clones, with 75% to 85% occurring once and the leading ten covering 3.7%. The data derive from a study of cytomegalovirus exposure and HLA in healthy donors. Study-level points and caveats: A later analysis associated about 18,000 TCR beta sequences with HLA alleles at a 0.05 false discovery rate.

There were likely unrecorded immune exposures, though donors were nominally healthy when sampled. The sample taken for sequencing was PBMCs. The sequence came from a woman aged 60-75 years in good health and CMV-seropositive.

The CDR3 DNA reads TGTGCCATCGCGAGAGGATTGAACACTGAAGCTTTCTTT. It specifies CAIARGLNTEAFF. The gene calls are TRBV10-3 and TRBJ1-1; D unresolved. Germline V gene data show CDR1 as ENHRY and CDR2 as SYGVKD. The CDR3 runs to 13 residues. Between the trimmed V and J ends, which lost 8 bases and 0 bases, there was a span of 10 bases.